This T cell receptor beta chain emerged from a study of blood T cell repertoires in COVID-19. Across the whole study: T cells, B-cell-depleted T cells, or PBMCs provided the cDNA or gDNA that served as material.

Profiling relied on immunoSEQ multiplex PCR, and the TCRdb table lists in-frame clones only, not all of them. The sample carries 200,000 to 250,000 clones, just under 85% recorded once. Participants came from roughly 23 US areas, aged about 18 to 100 years. Participant reports of clinical history set cohort assignment. Either two negative PCRs, clearance, or symptom resolution qualified Cohort 3 donors as recovered. Sequenced sample: PBMCs or T cells enriched from blood (not recorded which). This receptor was obtained from a man aged 40-50 years who had recovered from COVID-19.

This CDR3 reads CASSYRGQGYGYTF. Written as DNA, the CDR3 is TGTGCCAGCAGTTATCGGGGCCAGGGGTATGGCTACACCTTC. The chain uses TRBV6-5 and TRBJ1-2, with D maybe TRBD1 (6 bases). The CDR3 covers 14 residues. Trimming shortened V by 3 bases and J by 5 bases, and 13 bases separated the two germline ends. Germline V gene lookup returns CDR1 MNHEY and CDR2 SVGAGI.